This T cell receptor (beta chain) was recovered during a study of blood T cells in healthy people across ages. The CDR3 is made up of 12 amino acids. Per germline, CDR1 MNHEY and CDR2 SVGAGI. V dropped 6 bases and J dropped 11 bases, with 16 bases sitting between them. Combining a sample-barcoded 5' primer with a J-beta primer mix, a second PCR ran for roughly 7 to 12 cycles. One entry per CDR3 protein results from TCRdb running MiXCR on the 5' RACE reads. The profile shows hundreds of thousands of distinct CDR3 sequences, about 30% of them singletons. The gene calls are TRBV6-5 and TRBJ2-5; TRBD1 or TRBD2 may be the D gene (5 bases each). Sequences were obtained from blood. The sequence was collected from a woman aged 80 or older in good health. The chain's CDR3 is CASSQGRGGQYF. CDR3 in DNA: TGTGCCAGCAGCCAGGGACGGGGCGGGCAGTACTTC.